This T cell receptor beta chain was recorded in a study of T cell responses to AZD1222 COVID-19 vaccine. General study results and limits: Recipients of AZD1222 seropositive at baseline numbered only 6 or 7.

The CDR3 runs to 15 residues. The germline V gene has CDR1 SGHRS and CDR2 YFSETQ. The V end was cut by 0 bases, the J end by 6 bases, with 10 bases between. Produced via immunoSEQ multiplex PCR; TCRdb's table is partial and in-frame only. The sample lists roughly 150,000 clones, about 90% occurring once. With regard to this clone: Its antigen is undetermined.

Second-dose intervals near 4 or 12 weeks were combined. The V gene is TRBV5-1, the J gene TRBJ1-6, with D unclear. This receptor was taken from an adult who received the AZD1222 COVID-19 vaccine. The sample here was peripheral blood, taken 28 days after the second AZD1222 dose. CDR3 residues: CASSLDLGANSPLHF. Written as DNA, the CDR3 is TGCGCCAGCAGCTTGGACCTAGGCGCTAATTCACCCCTCCACTTT.